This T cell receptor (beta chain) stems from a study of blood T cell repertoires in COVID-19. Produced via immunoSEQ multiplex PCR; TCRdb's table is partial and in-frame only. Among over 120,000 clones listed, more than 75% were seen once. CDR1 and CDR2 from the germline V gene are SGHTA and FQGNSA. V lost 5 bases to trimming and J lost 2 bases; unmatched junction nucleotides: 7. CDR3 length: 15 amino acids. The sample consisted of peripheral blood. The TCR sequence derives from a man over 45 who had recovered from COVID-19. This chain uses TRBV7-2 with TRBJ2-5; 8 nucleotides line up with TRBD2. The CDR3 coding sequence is TGTGCCAGCAGCCTCATACGCGGGGGGCAAGAGACCCAGTACTTC. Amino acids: CASSLIRGGQETQYF.